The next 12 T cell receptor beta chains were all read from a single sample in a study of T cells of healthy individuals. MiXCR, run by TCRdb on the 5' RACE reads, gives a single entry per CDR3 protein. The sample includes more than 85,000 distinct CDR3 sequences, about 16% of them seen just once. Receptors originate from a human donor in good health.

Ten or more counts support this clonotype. CDR3 in DNA: TGCAGCGTTGAAATCCTAGCGGGAGGGCCGAGGACCTACGAGCAGTACTTC. Its translation: CSVEILAGGPRTYEQYF. The chain carries TRBV29-1 and TRBJ2-7; 12 bases agree with TRBD2. J was trimmed by 2 bases and V by 2 bases; bases with no gene match: 10. The CDR3 loop spans 17 amino acids. Germline values: CDR1 SQVTM, CDR2 ANQGSEA.

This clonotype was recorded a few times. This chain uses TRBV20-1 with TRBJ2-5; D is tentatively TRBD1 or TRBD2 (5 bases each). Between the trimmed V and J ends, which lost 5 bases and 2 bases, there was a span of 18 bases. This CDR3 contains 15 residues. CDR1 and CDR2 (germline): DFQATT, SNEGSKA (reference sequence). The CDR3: CSAPPWGGLQETQYF. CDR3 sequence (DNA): TGCAGTGCTCCTCCGTGGGGCGGGTTACAAGAGACCCAGTACTTC.

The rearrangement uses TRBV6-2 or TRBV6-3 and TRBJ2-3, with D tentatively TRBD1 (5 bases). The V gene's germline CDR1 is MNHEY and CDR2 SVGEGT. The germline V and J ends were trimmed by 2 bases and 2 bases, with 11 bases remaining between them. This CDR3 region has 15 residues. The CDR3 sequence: CASSYVGRHTDTQYF. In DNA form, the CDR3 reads TGTGCCAGCAGTTACGTGGGGCGCCACACAGATACGCAGTATTTT.

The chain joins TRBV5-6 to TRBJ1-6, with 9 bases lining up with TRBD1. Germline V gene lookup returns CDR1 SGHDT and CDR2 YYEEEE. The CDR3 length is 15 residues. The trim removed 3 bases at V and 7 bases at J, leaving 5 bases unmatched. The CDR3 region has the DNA TGTGCCAGCAGCTCCGGGACAGGGCTGAATTCACCCCTCCACTTT. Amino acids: CASSSGTGLNSPLHF.

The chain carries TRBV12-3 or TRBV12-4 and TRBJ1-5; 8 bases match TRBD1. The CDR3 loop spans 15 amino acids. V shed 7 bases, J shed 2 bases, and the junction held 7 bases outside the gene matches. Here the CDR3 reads CASKPGQAGNQPQHF. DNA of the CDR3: TGTGCCAGCAAACCGGGACAGGCTGGCAATCAGCCCCAGCATTTT.

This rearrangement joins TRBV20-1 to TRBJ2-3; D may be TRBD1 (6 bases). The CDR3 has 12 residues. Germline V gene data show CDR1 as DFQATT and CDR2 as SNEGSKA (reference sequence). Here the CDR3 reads CSGTVGGRTQYF. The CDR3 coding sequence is TGCAGCGGAACAGTTGGGGGCAGGACGCAGTATTTT.

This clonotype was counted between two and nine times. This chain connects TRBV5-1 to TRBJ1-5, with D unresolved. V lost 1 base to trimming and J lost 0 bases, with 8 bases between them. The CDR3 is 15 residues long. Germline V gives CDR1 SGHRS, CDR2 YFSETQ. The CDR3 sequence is CASSLIPNSNQPQHF. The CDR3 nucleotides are TGCGCCAGCAGCTTGATCCCAAATAGCAATCAGCCCCAGCATTTT.

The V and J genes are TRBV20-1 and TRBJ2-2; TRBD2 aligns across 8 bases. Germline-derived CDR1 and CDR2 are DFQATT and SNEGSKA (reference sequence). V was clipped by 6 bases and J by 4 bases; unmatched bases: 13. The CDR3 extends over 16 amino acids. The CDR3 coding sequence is TGCAGTGCGGATACCAGCGGGGGAGGGGGCACCGGGGAGCTGTTTTTT. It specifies CSADTSGGGGTGELFF.

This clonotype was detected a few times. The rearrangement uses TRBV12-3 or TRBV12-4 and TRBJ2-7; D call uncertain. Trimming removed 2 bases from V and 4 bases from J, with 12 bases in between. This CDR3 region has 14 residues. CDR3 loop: CASSLQAGSYEQYF. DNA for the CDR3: TGTGCCAGCAGTTTACAGGCAGGTTCGTACGAGCAGTACTTC.

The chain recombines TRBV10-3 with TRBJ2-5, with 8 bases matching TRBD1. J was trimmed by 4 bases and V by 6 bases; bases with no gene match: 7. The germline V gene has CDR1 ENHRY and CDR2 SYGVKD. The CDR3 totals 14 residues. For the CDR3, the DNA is TGTGCCATCAGCGGGCTACAGGGGGGAGAGACCCAGTACTTC. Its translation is CAISGLQGGETQYF.

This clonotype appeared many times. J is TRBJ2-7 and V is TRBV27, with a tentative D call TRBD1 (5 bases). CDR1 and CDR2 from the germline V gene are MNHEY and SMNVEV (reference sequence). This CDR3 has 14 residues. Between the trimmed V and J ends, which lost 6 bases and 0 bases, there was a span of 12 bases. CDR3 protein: CASRGLASSYEQYF. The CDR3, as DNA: TGTGCCAGCAGGGGGCTGGCTAGCTCCTACGAGCAGTACTTC.

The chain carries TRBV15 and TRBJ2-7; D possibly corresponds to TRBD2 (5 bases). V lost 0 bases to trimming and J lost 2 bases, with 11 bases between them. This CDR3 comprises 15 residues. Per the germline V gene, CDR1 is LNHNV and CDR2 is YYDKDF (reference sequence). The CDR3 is CATSRDPTSTYEQYF. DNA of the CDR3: TGTGCCACCAGCAGAGACCCTACTAGTACCTACGAGCAGTACTTC.